The next 7 T cell receptor beta chains were all read from a single sample in a study of control samples from healthy donors and cancer patients. Profiling relied on immunoSEQ multiplex PCR, and the TCRdb table lists in-frame clones only, not all of them. Here the sample spans some 150,000 clones, about 89% being singletons. The sequenced sample was blood. Source of these receptors: a man younger than 35 in good health.

V gene TRBV11-3 combines with J gene TRBJ2-2; D call uncertain. Germline CDR1 SGHNT, CDR2 YENEEA. There are 16 residues in the CDR3. Deletions cut 9 bases from V and 6 bases from J, with 23 bases between. CDR3 amino acids: CARTLILCRKAGELFF. DNA of the CDR3: TGTGCCAGGACGTTGATTCTTTGCCGGAAAGCCGGGGAGCTGTTTTTT.

The chain is built from TRBV6-6 and TRBJ1-4; D ambiguous. Germline V gives CDR1 MNHNY, CDR2 SVGAGI (reference sequence). The CDR3 length is 14 residues. Between the trimmed V and J ends, which lost 2 bases and 8 bases, there was a span of 12 bases. CDR3 sequence: CASSYEARGEKLFF. The CDR3 DNA reads as TGTGCCAGCAGTTACGAGGCCCGGGGAGAAAAACTGTTTTTT.

The genes are TRBV5-1 and TRBJ2-3; TRBD1 might be the D (5 bases). Between the trimmed V and J ends, which lost 0 bases and 4 bases, there was a span of 9 bases. The CDR3 totals 14 residues. The germline gives CDR1 SGHRS, CDR2 YFSETQ. The CDR3 loop reads CASSLEGKPDTQYF. CDR3 DNA: TGCGCCAGCAGCTTGGAGGGGAAGCCAGATACGCAGTATTTT.

The chain joins TRBV5-1 to TRBJ2-3, with TRBD2 matching over 11 bases. Trimming took 5 bases from V and 3 from J; bases not matched to a gene: 5. This CDR3 region has 15 residues. Germline values: CDR1 SGHRS, CDR2 YFSETQ. The CDR3 is CASRVAGGPTDTQYF. The CDR3 coding sequence is TGCGCCAGCAGGGTAGCGGGGGGGCCGACAGATACGCAGTATTTT.

This sequence joins TRBV7-2 and TRBJ2-5; 9 bases align to TRBD2. The CDR3 extends over 15 amino acids. From germline, CDR1 is SGHTA and CDR2 FQGNSA. Trimming took 2 bases from V and 4 from J; bases not matched to a gene: 5. The CDR3 DNA reads as TGTGCCAGCAGCTTATTAGCGGGGGTGGCAGAGACCCAGTACTTC. Its protein is CASSLLAGVAETQYF.

The rearrangement uses TRBV12-3 or TRBV12-4 and TRBJ1-2; D remains ambiguous. V was pared by 6 bases and J by 6 bases, with 14 bases between. This CDR3 is 13 amino acids long. The CDR3 nucleotides are TGTGCCAGCAGATCCGGGAGGAGGAATGGCTACACCTTC. It codes for CASRSGRRNGYTF.

The genes are TRBV29-1 and TRBJ2-7, with 10 bases fitting TRBD1. From germline, CDR1 is SQVTM and CDR2 ANQGSEA. V gave up 6 bases and J gave up 3 bases; unmatched junction bases: 2. The CDR3 runs to 12 residues. CDR3 sequence reads: CSVGTGVYEQYF. For the CDR3, the DNA is TGCAGCGTCGGGACAGGGGTCTACGAGCAGTACTTC.